This TCR beta chain appears in the sequencing data of a study of a mutant IDH1 vaccine in newly diagnosed glioma. Study information: Patients' prior therapy spanned radiotherapy, temozolomide, or both; most underwent both.

On this clone: The antigen remains undetermined.

V shed 5 bases and J 6 bases; nucleotides not matched to a gene: 2. Germline CDR1 is SNHLY and CDR2 is FYNNEI. The CDR3 is made up of 14 amino acids. Some clones are missing from TCRdb's copy, which holds only in-frame ones; the method was immunoSEQ multiplex PCR. The repertoire holds tens of thousands of clones, roughly two thirds seen once, with 4.5% to 5.5% in the top ten. Time point denoted: week 47, end of study. Each dose of the vaccine consisted of 300 ug of mutant IDH1 20-mer peptide, with topical imiquimod. The study gave patients eight vaccinations in weeks 1, 3, 5, 7, 11, 15, 19, 23. The chain carries TRBV2 and TRBJ1-6; 9 bases match TRBD1. The sample was peripheral blood mononuclear cells (PBMCs), taken from a glioma patient whose treatment included an IDH1 peptide vaccine. This sequence was found in a man between 35 and 55 years old with glioma. Some clones in this sample may be carry-over from other donors' samples. DNA of the CDR3: TGTGCCAGCAGTAGGACAGGGGCTAATTCACCCCTCCACTTT. Protein: CASSRTGANSPLHF.